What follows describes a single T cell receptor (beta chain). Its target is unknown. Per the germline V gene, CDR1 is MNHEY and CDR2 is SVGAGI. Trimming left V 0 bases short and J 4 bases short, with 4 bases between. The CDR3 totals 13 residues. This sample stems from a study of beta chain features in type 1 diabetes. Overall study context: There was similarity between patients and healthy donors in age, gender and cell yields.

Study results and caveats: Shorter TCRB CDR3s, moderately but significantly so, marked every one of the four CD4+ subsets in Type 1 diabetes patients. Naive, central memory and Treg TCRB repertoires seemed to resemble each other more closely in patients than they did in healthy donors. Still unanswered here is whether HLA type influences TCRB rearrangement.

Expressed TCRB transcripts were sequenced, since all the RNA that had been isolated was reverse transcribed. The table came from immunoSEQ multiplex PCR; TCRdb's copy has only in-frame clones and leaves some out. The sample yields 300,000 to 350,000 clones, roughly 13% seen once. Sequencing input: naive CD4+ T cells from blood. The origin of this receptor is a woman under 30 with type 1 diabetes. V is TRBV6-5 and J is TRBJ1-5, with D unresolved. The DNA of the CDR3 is TGTGCCAGCAGTTACTCATATAATCAGCCCCAGCATTTT. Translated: CASSYSYNQPQHF.